Each of the 14 T cell receptor beta chains below was sequenced from the same sample in a study of blood T cell repertoires in COVID-19. The repertoire was sequenced with immunoSEQ multiplex PCR; TCRdb's copy has only in-frame clones and lacks some. The sample records roughly 250,000 clones, approximately 91% being singletons. Specimen: peripheral blood. Source of these receptors: a young adult with COVID-19, enrolled during active disease.

This chain uses TRBV4-2 with TRBJ2-2; 7 bases match TRBD1. V lost 1 base and J lost 4; bases outside the gene matches: 9. The CDR3 covers 17 residues. Germline V gives CDR1 LGHNA, CDR2 YNFKEQ. CDR3 DNA: TGTGCCAGCAGCCAAGCAACAGGGGATAAAGGCACCGGGGAGCTGTTTTTT. This sequence encodes CASSQATGDKGTGELFF.

The rearrangement uses TRBV7-9 and TRBJ2-7; a possible D gene is TRBD2 (6 bases). Germline V gene sequence: CDR1 SEHNR, CDR2 FQNEAQ (reference sequence). The CDR3 contains 14 residues. The V gene lost 3 bases and the J gene lost 7 bases, with 16 bases spanning the gap. The CDR3 region has the DNA TGTGCCAGCAGCTTGCCGGGAGCCCGAGAGGAGCAGTACTTC. Its translation is CASSLPGAREEQYF.

V is TRBV4-1 and J is TRBJ2-7; 8 bases are a match to TRBD1. The J segment lost 3 bases and the V segment lost 1 base, leaving 2 bases of the junction unmatched. CDR1 and CDR2 (germline): MGHRA, YSYEKL. There are 14 residues in the CDR3. This CDR3 is CASSQVDRGYEQYF. The CDR3 DNA is TGCGCCAGCAGCCAAGTAGACAGGGGCTACGAGCAGTACTTC.

J is TRBJ2-3 and V is TRBV5-1, with D unresolved. Germline values: CDR1 SGHRS, CDR2 YFSETQ. This CDR3 comprises 13 residues. V dropped 4 bases and J dropped 6 bases, with 12 bases sitting between them. CDR3 amino acids: CASSPVGSDTQYF. The CDR3 DNA reads as TGCGCCAGCAGCCCAGTGGGTAGCGATACGCAGTATTTT. Using reference TRBV5-1 and TRBJ2-3 for the parts outside the CDR3, the full variable domain is KAGVTQTPRYLIKTRGQQVTLSCSPISGHRSVSWYQQTPGQGLQFLFEYFSETQRNKGNFPGRFSGRQFSNSRSEMNVSTLELGDSALYLCASSPVGSDTQYFGPGTRLTVL.

V gene TRBV10-3 combines with J gene TRBJ2-7, with D perhaps TRBD2 (5 bases). V shed 2 bases and J shed 7 bases, with 12 bases lying between them. Germline CDR1 and CDR2: ENHRY and SYGVKD. CDR3 length: 13 residues. The CDR3, as DNA: TGTGCCATCAGTGAGGGACTTGGACGGGAGCAGTACTTC. Its translation: CAISEGLGREQYF.

This chain uses TRBV7-9 with TRBJ2-3; TRBD1 agrees at 8 bases. The germline V gene encodes CDR1 SEHNR and CDR2 FQNEAQ (reference sequence). CDR3 length equals 16 residues. V shed 5 bases and J 3 bases; nucleotides not matched to a gene: 10. The CDR3 DNA sequence: TGTGCCAGCAGCGCGACCTGGGACAGGAGTACAGATACGCAGTATTTT. Protein product: CASSATWDRSTDTQYF.

The chain couples TRBV5-4 to TRBJ2-1, with a tentative D call TRBD1 (6 bases). Trimming took off 4 bases at V and 0 bases at J, with 8 bases between the two ends. Per germline, CDR1 SGHNT and CDR2 YYREEE (reference sequence). The CDR3 contains 14 residues. CDR3 loop: CASSQDSSYNEQFF. DNA for the CDR3: TGTGCCAGCAGCCAGGACAGCTCCTACAATGAGCAGTTCTTC.

This clone was detected once. The CDR3 DNA follows: TGTGCCAGCAGCGGGACTAGCGGACAGTTCTTC. Translating gives CASSGTSGQFF. The V gene is TRBV9, the J gene TRBJ2-1; 10 bases fit TRBD2. CDR3 length: 11 amino acids. Trimming took 3 bases from V and 13 from J; bases not matched to a gene: 1. CDR1 SGDLS and CDR2 YYNGEE come from the germline V gene. Drawing the rest from reference TRBV9 and TRBJ2-1, the complete variable domain is DSGVTQTPKHLITATGQRVTLRCSPRSGDLSVYWYQQSLDQGLQFLIQYYNGEERAKGNILERFSAQQFPDLHSELNLSSLELGDSALYFCASSGTSGQFFGPGTRLTVL.

CDR3 sequence reads: CASSQDFSGRANEQFF. In DNA, the CDR3 is TGCGCCAGCAGCCAGGACTTTAGCGGGAGGGCAAATGAGCAGTTCTTC. The chain uses TRBV4-1 and TRBJ2-1; TRBD2 matches 11 bases. V shed 3 bases and J 7 bases; nucleotides not matched to a gene: 8. Germline CDR1 is MGHRA and CDR2 is YSYEKL. The CDR3 has 16 amino acids.

This chain links TRBV7-9 with TRBJ1-2, with TRBD1 matching 8 bases. The germline V gene encodes CDR1 SEHNR and CDR2 FQNEAQ (reference sequence). This CDR3 spans 16 amino acids. Trimming removed 5 bases from V and 4 bases from J; junction bases left unmatched: 12. The CDR3 reads CASSKGGAGGGYGYTF. The CDR3 coding sequence is TGTGCCAGCAGCAAAGGTGGGGCAGGGGGCGGCTATGGCTACACCTTC.

The chain is built from TRBV25-1 and TRBJ1-5; TRBD1 agrees at 8 bases. Germline trimming cut 5 bases from V and 0 bases from J; bases unmatched to any gene: 3. This CDR3 is 15 amino acids long. The germline V gene has CDR1 MGHDK and CDR2 SYGVNS. CDR3 in amino acids: CASSPGQDSNQPQHF. The CDR3 DNA follows: TGTGCCAGCAGTCCGGGACAGGATAGCAATCAGCCCCAGCATTTT.

The CDR3 DNA is TGTGCCAGCAGCCCCCCAGGATGGAACATTCAGTACTTC. It encodes CASSPPGWNIQYF. The rearrangement links TRBV7-2 to TRBJ2-4; D ambiguous. Trimming shortened V by 5 bases and J by 7 bases, and 12 bases separated the two germline ends. This CDR3 has 13 residues. The germline CDR1 and CDR2 sequences are SGHTA and FQGNSA.

This clone was counted between two and nine times. The chain is built from TRBV4-1 and TRBJ2-2, with no clear D. Trimming removed 3 bases at V and 8 bases at J, with 10 bases between. The CDR3 runs 13 residues. The germline gives CDR1 MGHRA, CDR2 YSYEKL. CDR3 coding DNA: TGCGCCAGCAGCCACACCAAGCTGGGGGAGCTGTTTTTT. Translated, it gives CASSHTKLGELFF.

The J gene is TRBJ1-1, the V gene TRBV12-5; no reliable D call. With 6 bases removed from V and 1 base from J, the gap between germline ends came to 9 bases. Looked up from germline, CDR1 is LGHNT and CDR2 is FRNRAP. The CDR3 runs 13 residues. The CDR3 spells CASGLSGNTEAFF. CDR3 nucleotide sequence: TGTGCTAGTGGCCTGAGCGGGAACACTGAAGCTTTCTTT.